Given below is one T cell receptor beta chain in context. Its matching antigen is unknown. The CDR3 spans 20 residues. Trimming took 0 bases from V and 3 from J; bases not matched to a gene: 12. Germline CDR1 LGHNA, CDR2 YSLEER. These data are taken from a study of T cell responses to AZD1222 COVID-19 vaccine. For the study at large: Whether given at about 4 or about 12 weeks, second doses were pooled.

Study-level results: All repertoire sampling was performed exclusively after the peak T cell response. Reports indicate that nearly half of spike-specific TCRs are directed at unmutated variant regions. Most donors were white British and more were female, and clonal diversity was possibly underestimated.

Profiling relied on immunoSEQ multiplex PCR, and the TCRdb table lists in-frame clones only, not all of them. This table has some 96,000 clones, roughly 89% appearing once. The sequence came from an adult in good health. This chain links TRBV4-3 with TRBJ2-1, with TRBD2 matching 12 bases. Sample: peripheral blood, taken on day 0 of AZD1222 vaccination. The CDR3 coding sequence is TGCGCCAGCAGCCAAGATAGAATGACTAGCGGGGGCCCTTACTACAATGAGCAGTTCTTC. Its protein product is CASSQDRMTSGGPYYNEQFF.